Presented here are 17 T cell receptor beta chains from one specimen sequenced in a study of blood T cell repertoires in COVID-19. Sequencing was performed with immunoSEQ multiplex PCR; in TCRdb, only in-frame clones are kept and a portion is missing. The repertoire has 150,000 to 180,000 clones, 75% to 95% of them found once; the top ten carry less than 0.6%. What was sequenced was peripheral blood. The source is a man in his fifties with acute or convalescent COVID-19.

The chain is built from TRBV11-2 and TRBJ2-5; no clear D. This CDR3 is 14 amino acids long. V lost 5 bases and J lost 1, with 11 bases in between. Germline assignment: CDR1 SGHAT and CDR2 FQNNGV. In nucleotides, the CDR3 is TGTGCCAGCAGCCCCAGACAAGTCCAAGAGACCCAGTACTTC. It encodes CASSPRQVQETQYF.

V gene TRBV12-5 combines with J gene TRBJ1-1; possibly TRBD1 for D (6 bases). Germline V lookup: CDR1 LGHNT, CDR2 FRNRAP. V was cut by 3 bases and J by 4 bases, with 18 bases left in between. This CDR3 is 16 amino acids long. CDR3 in amino acids: CASGLNVGASVTEAFF. Written as DNA, the CDR3 is TGTGCTAGTGGTTTAAACGTGGGGGCGAGTGTCACTGAAGCTTTCTTT.

This chain connects TRBV9 to TRBJ2-5, with D tentatively TRBD2 (6 bases). The CDR3 has 15 amino acids. Germline lookup yields CDR1 SGDLS and CDR2 YYNGEE. V dropped 4 bases and J dropped 2 bases, with 15 bases sitting between them. The CDR3 loop is CASSRFGGAQETQYF. DNA for the CDR3: TGTGCCAGCAGCCGCTTTGGCGGGGCACAAGAGACCCAGTACTTC.

The CDR3, as DNA: TGTGCCAGTTCGGACAGGGCTTACACTGAAGCTTTCTTT. This translates into CASSDRAYTEAFF. The chain recombines TRBV19 with TRBJ1-1, with 8 bases aligning to TRBD1. CDR3 length equals 13 residues. The V and J ends lost 8 bases and 3 bases, in that order; junction bases with no gene match: 5. Per germline, CDR1 LNHDA and CDR2 SQIVND (reference sequence). The complete variable domain, with remaining parts taken from reference TRBV19 and TRBJ1-1, reads DGGITQSPKYLFRKEGQNVTLSCEQNLNHDAMYWYRQDPGQGLRLIYYSQIVNDFQKGDIAEGYSVSREKKESFPLTVTSAQKNPTAFYLCASSDRAYTEAFFGQGTRLTVV.

The CDR3 spells CASSEGLAGYTDTQYF. CDR3 DNA: TGTGCCAGCAGTGAAGGACTAGCGGGGTACACAGATACGCAGTATTTT. The chain has TRBV2 and TRBJ2-3; 11 bases line up with TRBD2. Per the germline V gene, CDR1 is SNHLY and CDR2 is FYNNEI. This CDR3 spans 16 amino acids. The ends lost 1 base at V and 2 bases at J; junction bases unmatched: 2.

The chain is built from TRBV6-5 and TRBJ2-1, with 7 bases that match TRBD2. V lost 2 bases and J lost 8; bases outside the gene matches: 6. Germline CDR1 is MNHEY and CDR2 is SVGAGI. CDR3 length: 14 residues. The CDR3 DNA reads as TGTGCCAGCAGTTACAGGGGTAGCGGGTATGAGCAGTTCTTC. Its protein is CASSYRGSGYEQFF.

This clone was seen once. The chain uses TRBV27 and TRBJ1-2, with unresolved D. With 2 bases removed from V and 5 bases from J, the gap between germline ends came to 12 bases. The CDR3 sequence is 14 residues long. Germline assignment: CDR1 MNHEY and CDR2 SMNVEV (reference sequence). CDR3 in DNA: TGTGCCAGCAGTTTAGTTAGCGAGGGTTATGGCTACACCTTC. This translates into CASSLVSEGYGYTF.

V gene TRBV29-1 combines with J gene TRBJ1-2; the D is unclear. Between the trimmed V and J ends, which lost 3 bases and 4 bases, there was a span of 12 bases. The CDR3 consists of 13 residues. The germline V gene encodes CDR1 SQVTM and CDR2 ANQGSEA. This CDR3 reads CSVDVSVGYGYTF. For the CDR3, the DNA is TGCAGCGTTGACGTCAGCGTGGGCTATGGCTACACCTTC.

This clone has only a few counts. The chain is built from TRBV11-2 and TRBJ1-2; D gene ambiguous. Germline V gene lookup returns CDR1 SGHAT and CDR2 FQNNGV. The CDR3 is made up of 14 amino acids. V was shortened by 0 bases and J by 7 bases, with 12 bases between the two germline ends. The DNA of the CDR3 is TGTGCCAGCAGCTTAGATGTACGGGGAAGTGGCTACACCTTC. The encoded protein is CASSLDVRGSGYTF.

This clone was recorded only once. CDR3: CASSARQGPQPQHF. The CDR3 coding sequence is TGTGCCAGTAGTGCGCGACAGGGTCCTCAGCCCCAGCATTTT. The chain links TRBV19 to TRBJ1-5, with TRBD1 matching 7 bases. With V trimmed by 5 bases and J by 6 bases, 7 bases remained unmatched. The CDR3 has 14 amino acids. The germline V gene has CDR1 LNHDA and CDR2 SQIVND (reference sequence).

The chain has TRBV19 and TRBJ1-2; no clear D gene. The CDR3 extends over 14 amino acids. Looked up from germline, CDR1 is LNHDA and CDR2 is SQIVND (reference sequence). The ends were cut back, 3 bases at V and 1 base at J, with 9 bases in the middle. CDR3 coding DNA: TGTGCCAGTAGTATTGGCCCGTTTAACTATGGCTACACCTTC. The encoded protein is CASSIGPFNYGYTF.

V is TRBV10-3 and J is TRBJ2-3; D is unresolved. Trimming stripped 5 bases from V and 4 bases from J, with 7 bases between. CDR3 length: 12 amino acids. The germline V gene has CDR1 ENHRY and CDR2 SYGVKD. The DNA of the CDR3 is TGTGCCATCAGTTCAGGCGCAGATACGCAGTATTTT. It encodes CAISSGADTQYF.

The chain uses TRBV27 and TRBJ2-1, with 8 bases identical to TRBD1. V gave up 2 bases and J gave up 2 bases; unmatched junction bases: 17. Germline V gives CDR1 MNHEY, CDR2 SMNVEV (reference sequence). This CDR3 spans 20 amino acids. In DNA form, the CDR3 reads TGTGCCAGCAGTTTAAATCGGGCCAGGGGGCGTTTGGGAACCTACAATGAGCAGTTCTTC. This gives the protein CASSLNRARGRLGTYNEQFF.

This chain links TRBV18 with TRBJ1-6; a weak D match, TRBD1 (6 bases). Germline lookup yields CDR1 KGHSH and CDR2 LQKENI. CDR3 length equals 14 residues. Between the trimmed V and J ends, which lost 3 bases and 6 bases, there was a span of 9 bases. CDR3 loop: CASSPRQVNSPLHF. The CDR3 nucleotides are TGTGCCAGCTCACCCCGACAGGTTAATTCACCCCTCCACTTT.

The chain recombines TRBV15 with TRBJ2-1; D not certain. The CDR3 has 16 amino acids. Germline V gene data show CDR1 as LNHNV and CDR2 as YYDKDF (reference sequence). Trimming left V 1 base short and J 2 bases short, with 12 bases between. The CDR3 loop is CATSRVNMAPYNEQFF. CDR3 bases: TGTGCCACCAGCAGAGTCAACATGGCTCCCTACAATGAGCAGTTCTTC.

The chain carries TRBV28 and TRBJ1-2, with a tentative D call TRBD1 (6 bases). The CDR3 is 13 residues long. V was clipped by 5 bases and J by 7 bases, with 14 bases between them. Germline V gives CDR1 MDHEN, CDR2 SYDVKM. CDR3 nucleotide sequence: TGTGCCAGCAGTCCTGGCGGGGGCCCTGGCTACACCTTC. Protein product: CASSPGGGPGYTF.

J is TRBJ2-7 and V is TRBV19, with 11 nucleotides matching TRBD2. The CDR3 totals 15 residues. The V gene's germline CDR1 is LNHDA and CDR2 SQIVND (reference sequence). Trimming removed 5 bases from V and 4 bases from J; junction bases left unmatched: 7. The CDR3 DNA is TGTGCCAGTAGTGCCGGGACTAGCGGACATTACGAGCAGTACGTC. This encodes CASSAGTSGHYEQYV.